This T cell receptor (beta chain) was documented in a study of T cells in tuberculosis (dated by TCRdb to the late 2010s). Background on the whole study: In the study, CD1B tetramers and high-throughput TCR immunosequencing were combined to characterize T cells specific for the mycobacterial lipid antigen glucose monomycolate (GMM). With 9 to 10 people per group, a South African clinical cohort compared IGRA-negative adolescents, IGRA-positive adolescents with latent tuberculosis, and adults with active tuberculosis. PBMC from active tuberculosis patients were archived either before standard anti-tuberculosis treatment began or within 7 days of its start.

This clone has a single count. Its binding antigen is unknown. No base quality information exists; no much larger clone differs at one position. The immunoSEQ multiplex PCR assay was used to generate TCR libraries, with TCR-beta and/or TCR-alpha/delta assays applied to each sample. The amplified TCR libraries were sequenced on the Illumina high-throughput platform. Under the source paper's analysis protocol: Clustering and dimensionality reduction relied on pairwise TCRdist distances among GMM-specific receptors from T cells that were either sorted ex vivo or expanded in vitro. The score assigned to each clinical repertoire was mean NN-distance, meaning the average TCRdist to the nearest 10% of tetramer-positive reference sequences. GEM TCR motif frequency was calculated as the fraction of unique TCRs that matched known GEM sequences in V/J usage and CDR3 length. Active tuberculosis was classified by linear discriminant analysis with leave-one-out cross-validation, implemented in scikit-learn. TCRdb took over this immuneACCESS table, retaining in-frame rearrangements with V and J assigned. Such tables are incomplete; in checked studies, under half of the missing clones stem from an unresolved V gene, and the remainder is unexplained. V and J calls and clone size are as listed in that table; D and trimming were resolved from the DNA. The sample includes 30,000 to 35,000 clones, with approximately 90% observed a single time. About 5.3% of the sample rests with the top ten.

From its cysteine to its phenylalanine, the CDR3 spans 15 amino acids. Only the CDR3 portion is preserved as DNA: 45 bases, with reading frame beginning at the first base. In the germline V gene, CDR1 corresponds to SGDLS and CDR2 to YYNGEE. From V the trimming removes 3 bases and from J it removes 7 bases, while the gene matches leave 10 bases of the junction unaccounted for. What the study reported, not specific to this receptor: Smaller mean NN-distances to GMM-specific TCRs were observed in active tuberculosis TCR-alpha repertoires than in IGRA-negative controls, suggesting clonal expansion of GMM-specific TCRs. An accuracy of 87% (AUROC around 0.87) was reached by a classifier using the diverse GMM-specific repertoire, compared with under 75% accuracy when GEM motif frequencies were used. Clinical samples were chosen by availability of cryopreserved specimens, and active tuberculosis cases were adults while controls were adolescents. Shorter CDR3-alpha lengths in active tuberculosis patients partly drove the smaller NN-distances, and the TCR-beta difference was not statistically significant.

Reading the label with the study, this specimen's time point is: new active TB diagnosis, blood taken before or within 7 days of starting treatment. The active tuberculosis patients were newly diagnosed, HIV-seronegative South African adults aged 18 years or older. Active tuberculosis was confirmed by positive sputum smear microscopy and/or positive M. tuberculosis culture. Immunosequencing of unsorted cryopreserved PBMC covered, on average, about 99,000 T cells per clinical donor. Rearrangement joined TRBV9 to TRBJ2-1, and 7 junction bases match TRBD1. This sample comprised PBMCs, obtained at tuberculosis diagnosis. This clonotype was sampled from an adult with tuberculosis. DNA sequence: TGTGCCAGCAGCGCCCGGGACAGCGGTGTGAATGAGCAGTTCTTC. Translated, this is CASSARDSGVNEQFF.